The rows below give T cell receptor beta chains drawn from one sample of a study of memory CD4+ T cells and cytomegalovirus serostatus. Method: immunoSEQ multiplex PCR; TCRdb's copy keeps in-frame clones and lacks some. The sample includes about 64,000 clones, more than 70% of them seen just once. Sequenced sample: memory CD4+ T cells from blood. These TCRs come from an adult in good health and CMV-seronegative. Each CDR3 is given with its conserved first and last residue. Each record gives: clone size, D gene, V gene, J gene, CDR3 DNA, CDR3 protein. A D gene is named only where the DNA matches it firmly. The size field is filled for only some rows; it gives once, few, many or a size class.

>-|TRBD2|TRBV6-1|TRBJ2-3
TGTGCCAGCAGTGGGACTAGCGGGGGGATGGGCCTAGATACGCAGTATTTT
CASSGTSGGMGLDTQYF
>-|-|TRBV15|TRBJ1-5
TGTGCCACCAGCAGAGATCCTGCAGGGGATCAGCCCCAGCATTTT
CATSRDPAGDQPQHF
>-|-|TRBV2|TRBJ2-3
TGTGCCAGCGGAAAAGCGACAGATACGCAGTATTTT
CASGKATDTQYF
>-|-|TRBV7-8|TRBJ2-1
TGTGCCAGCAGCTTAATGACGGGGGCTAACAATGAGCAGTTCTTC
CASSLMTGANNEQFF
>-|-|TRBV29-1|TRBJ2-7
TGCAGCGTTGGATCTGGGTTATCCTACGAGCAGTACTTC
CSVGSGLSYEQYF
>-|-|TRBV6-1|TRBJ1-2
TGTGCCAGCAGTGAACCTCCGGGTTACTATGGCTACACCTTC
CASSEPPGYYGYTF
>-|TRBD2|TRBV5-1|TRBJ2-1
TGCGCCAGCAGCGCGGGACTAGCGGGAGTCGATGAGCAGTTCTTC
CASSAGLAGVDEQFF
>-|-|TRBV6-5|TRBJ2-7
TGTGCCAGCACTGACGTATCCTACGAGCAGTACTTC
CASTDVSYEQYF
>-|-|TRBV4-1|TRBJ2-7
TGCGCCAGCAGCCAAGGGGCGATCCGACAGGTCTCCTACGAGCAGTACTTC
CASSQGAIRQVSYEQYF
>-|-|TRBV18|TRBJ2-7
TGTGCCAGCTCACAGTCGGAGGGGAACTACGAGCAGTACTTC
CASSQSEGNYEQYF
>few|-|TRBV19|TRBJ1-4
TGTGCCAGTAGGAAACAGGCACCGTATACCGAAAAACTGTTTTTT
CASRKQAPYTEKLFF
>-|-|TRBV2|TRBJ2-2
TGTGCCAGCAGGAGGGGCGGGACGTACACCGGGGAGCTGTTTTTT
CASRRGGTYTGELFF
>once|TRBD1|TRBV18|TRBJ1-1
TGTGCCAGCTCGCAAAGGGGGCCGGAGAACACTGAAGCTTTCTTT
CASSQRGPENTEAFF
>-|-|TRBV7-9|TRBJ2-5
TGTGCCAGCAGCCGGGACACGGAGACCCAGTACTTC
CASSRDTETQYF
>-|-|TRBV2|TRBJ2-7
TGTGCCAGCAGTGTCGGTAGCCTAACCTACGAGCAGTACTTC
CASSVGSLTYEQYF
>-|-|TRBV27|TRBJ1-6
TGTGCCAGCAGTGGAAACAGTGGTAATTCACCCCTCCACTTT
CASSGNSGNSPLHF
>-|-|TRBV6-5|TRBJ1-1
TGTGCCAGCAGTTACTCGGCAGGGGTTGACACTGAAGCTTTCTTT
CASSYSAGVDTEAFF
>few|-|TRBV7-2|TRBJ2-7
TGTGCCAGCAGCTTCGGGCGGAACTCCTACGAGCAGTACTTC
CASSFGRNSYEQYF
>once|TRBD1|TRBV6-6|TRBJ2-7
TGTGCCAGCAACCCTACGGGCCACAGGGGGGACGAGCAGTACTTC
CASNPTGHRGDEQYF
>-|-|TRBV7-9|TRBJ1-1
TGTGCCAGCAGCCCCGGGGGTAACACTGAAGCTTTCTTT
CASSPGGNTEAFF
>-|TRBD1|TRBV7-3|TRBJ1-2
TGTGCCAGCAGCTGGAACAGGGGATCATCGCGGGGCTACACCTTC
CASSWNRGSSRGYTF
>few|TRBD1|TRBV12-5|TRBJ1-2
TGTGCTAGTGGTCCGGGACAGGGGAACTATGGCTACACCTTC
CASGPGQGNYGYTF